This T cell receptor beta chain came from a study of T cells in Graves' hyperthyroidism and ophthalmopathy. Study findings and constraints: Researchers report that a 13 V-J model separated ophthalmopathy from stable hyperthyroidism.

This clonotype was seen at least ten times. Its antigen remains unknown. The V segment lost 4 bases and the J segment 8 bases; nucleotides outside the gene matches: 13. Germline V gene lookup returns CDR1 SGHRS and CDR2 YFSETQ. The CDR3 has 15 residues. Exclusion of patients followed from uncontrolled infection, other autoimmune disease, pregnancy or lactation. The study based diagnoses on clinical symptoms, serum thyroxine and TRAb, thyroid ultrasound and orbital computed tomography. Researchers amplified the TCR beta CDR3 regions from RNA transcripts. An initial round of RT-PCR targeting the TCR CDR3 relied on the HTBI primer set. TCRdb redid the calling of the multiplex PCR reads with MiXCR, one entry per CDR3 protein. Here the sample spans around 620,000 distinct CDR3 sequences, 46% being singletons.

The receptor's source is an adult woman with Graves' disease, either hyperthyroidism or ophthalmopathy (not recorded which). V gene TRBV5-1 combines with J gene TRBJ1-1; TRBD1 matches at 8 bases. Sequenced sample: peripheral blood or thyroid tissue (not recorded which). The CDR3 nucleotides read TGCGCCAGCAGCGCACACTCAGGGGGCGCGTCGGAAGCTTTCTTT. This encodes CASSAHSGGASEAFF.